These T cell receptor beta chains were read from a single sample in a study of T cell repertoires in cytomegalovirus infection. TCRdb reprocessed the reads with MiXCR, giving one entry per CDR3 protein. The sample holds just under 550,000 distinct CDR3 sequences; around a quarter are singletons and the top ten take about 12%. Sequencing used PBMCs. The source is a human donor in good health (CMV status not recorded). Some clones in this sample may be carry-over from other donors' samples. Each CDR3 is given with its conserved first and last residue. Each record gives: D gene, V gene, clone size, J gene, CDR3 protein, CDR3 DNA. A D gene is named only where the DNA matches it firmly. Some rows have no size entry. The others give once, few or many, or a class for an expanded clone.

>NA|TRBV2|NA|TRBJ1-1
CASSEIGGNTEAFF
TGTGCCAGCAGTGAAATCGGCGGGAACACTGAAGCTTTCTTT
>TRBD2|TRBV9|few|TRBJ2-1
CASSPMLAGHPEQFF
TGTGCCAGCAGCCCAATGTTAGCGGGCCACCCCGAGCAGTTCTTC
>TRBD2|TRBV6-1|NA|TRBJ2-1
CASSPSGSLNNEQFF
TGTGCCAGCAGTCCTAGCGGGAGTCTTAACAATGAGCAGTTCTTC
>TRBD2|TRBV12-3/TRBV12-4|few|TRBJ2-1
CASSLTSSSSYNEQFF
TGTGCCAGCAGTTTGACTAGCTCTAGCTCCTACAATGAGCAGTTCTTC
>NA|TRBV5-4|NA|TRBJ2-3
CASSLDFQDTQYF
TGTGCCAGCAGCTTGGACTTTCAGGACACGCAGTATTTT
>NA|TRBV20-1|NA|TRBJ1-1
CSARDSIIVLGPRNTEAFF
TGCAGTGCTAGAGATTCCATTATTGTCTTGGGTCCGAGGAACACTGAAGCTTTCTTT
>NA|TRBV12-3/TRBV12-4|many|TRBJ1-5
CASSRLQPNQPQHF
TGTGCCAGCAGTAGATTGCAGCCTAATCAGCCCCAGCATTTT
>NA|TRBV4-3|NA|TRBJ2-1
CASSQDSAGYNEQFF
TGCGCCAGCAGCCAAGATAGTGCTGGGTACAATGAGCAGTTCTTC
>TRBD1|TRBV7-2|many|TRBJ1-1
CASSFSTGGVWDTEAFF
TGTGCCAGCAGCTTCTCTACAGGGGGTGTGTGGGACACTGAAGCTTTCTTT
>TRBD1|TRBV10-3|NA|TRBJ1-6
CAISENQGATYNSPLHF
TGTGCCATCAGTGAAAACCAGGGGGCTACATATAATTCACCCCTCCACTTT
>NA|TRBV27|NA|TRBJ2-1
CASTSLRVTGYNEQFF
TGTGCCAGCACCTCCCTTCGGGTGACAGGCTACAATGAGCAGTTCTTC
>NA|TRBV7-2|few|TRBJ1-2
CASSLAGLYGYTF
TGTGCCAGCAGCTTAGCTGGTCTCTATGGCTACACCTTC
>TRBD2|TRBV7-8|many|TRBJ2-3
CASSRYGTSLTSTDTQYF
TGTGCCAGCAGCCGCTACGGGACTAGCCTTACTAGCACAGATACGCAGTATTTT
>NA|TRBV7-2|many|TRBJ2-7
CASSSRDQLYEQYF
TGTGCCAGCAGCTCCCGGGACCAGCTCTACGAGCAGTACTTC
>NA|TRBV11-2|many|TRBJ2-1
CASSPREYDNEQFF
TGTGCCAGCAGCCCCAGGGAATACGACAATGAGCAGTTCTTC
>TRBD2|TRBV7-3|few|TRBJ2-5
CASSPSPALAGGSAYQETQYF
TGTGCCAGCAGCCCATCCCCCGCACTAGCGGGAGGATCGGCTTACCAAGAGACCCAGTACTTC
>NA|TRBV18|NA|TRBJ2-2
CASSPPAGELFF
TGTGCCAGCTCACCACCGGCCGGGGAGCTGTTTTTT
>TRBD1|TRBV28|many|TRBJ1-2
CASSLRVGTGPYGYTF
TGTGCCAGCAGTTTAAGGGTGGGGACAGGGCCATATGGCTACACCTTC
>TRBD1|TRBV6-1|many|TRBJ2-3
CASRTRDRGTDTQYF
TGTGCCAGCAGAACCCGGGACAGGGGCACAGATACGCAGTATTTT
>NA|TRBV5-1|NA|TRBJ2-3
CASSLGHPGGDTQYF
TGCGCCAGCAGCTTAGGTCACCCCGGTGGGGATACGCAGTATTTT
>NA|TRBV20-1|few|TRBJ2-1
CSASGQANNEQFF
TGCAGTGCTTCGGGGCAGGCTAACAATGAGCAGTTCTTC
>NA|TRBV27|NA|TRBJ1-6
CASSFGQYFSPLHF
TGTGCCAGCAGTTTCGGGCAGTACTTCTCACCCCTCCACTTT
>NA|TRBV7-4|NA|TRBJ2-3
CASSFEGSTDTQYF
TGTGCCAGCAGTTTTGAGGGGTCGACAGATACGCAGTATTTT
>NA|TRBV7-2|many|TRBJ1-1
CASSFIGWTEAFF
TGTGCCAGCAGCTTTATTGGGTGGACTGAAGCTTTCTTT
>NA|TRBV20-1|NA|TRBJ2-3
CSAKRTNTDTQYF
TGCAGTGCTAAACGGACCAACACAGATACGCAGTATTTT
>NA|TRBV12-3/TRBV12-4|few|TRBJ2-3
CASSPGLTTDTQYF
TGTGCCAGCAGCCCCGGACTGACAACAGATACGCAGTATTTT
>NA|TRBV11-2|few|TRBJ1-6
CASSPKQALMIPLHF
TGTGCCAGCAGCCCTAAACAGGCCTTAATGATTCCCCTCCACTTT